This T cell receptor beta chain was recorded in a study of CXCR3-negative and CXCR3-positive naive CD8 T cells. Through 5' RACE with UMI labels, the TRB cDNA libraries were prepared. TCRdb re-called the 5' RACE reads and catalogs CDR3 proteins one per entry, DNA excluded. The specimen's table records tens of thousands of distinct CDR3 sequences. Per the germline V gene, CDR1 is SGHVS and CDR2 is FQNEAQ. The CDR3 runs 14 residues. The V call is TRBV7-8, the J call TRBJ1-5; TCRdb reports TRBD1, a call that lacks DNA to check it against. The TCR was taken from a human donor in good health. Some clones in this sample may be carry-over from other donors' samples. Sequencing was done on a sample of naive CXCR3- CD8+ T cells from blood. Subset meaning: CD45RO-CCR7+CD27+CD95- naive CD8+ T cells lacking CXCR3 (TNR3-). CDR3 loop: CASSPRGRNQPQHF.